This paragraph covers one T cell receptor beta chain sequence. The data are from a study of early T cells in non-severe SARS-CoV-2 infection. Study summary: Chains stayed unpaired after sequencing of bulk RNA from unsorted whole blood.

The length of the CDR3 is 15 residues. The ends were cut back, 4 bases at V and 7 bases at J, with 17 bases in the middle. In germline, CDR1 is SGHTA, CDR2 FQGTGA. MiXCR, run by TCRdb on the 5' RACE reads, gives a single entry per CDR3 protein. The data contain about 80,000 distinct CDR3 sequences, roughly 12% of them seen just once; the ten biggest clones take up roughly a sixth. The rearrangement links TRBV7-3 to TRBJ2-1; TRBD1 or TRBD2 may be the D gene (6 bases each). This receptor was obtained from an adult who was a healthcare worker with PCR-confirmed SARS-CoV-2 infection or an uninfected control (not recorded which). The donor label of this sample is uncertain. Material: whole blood, obtained at baseline. CDR3 region: CASSSRGGGSNEQFF. CDR3 sequence (DNA): TGTGCCAGCAGCTCCAGGGGAGGTGGAAGTAATGAGCAGTTCTTC.